A selection of T cell receptor beta chains follows, all from one sample in a study of early T cells in non-severe SARS-CoV-2 infection. TCRdb independently ran MiXCR on the 5' RACE reads; one entry per CDR3 protein. This table holds about 29,000 distinct CDR3 sequences, about 4.5% found once. Sequencing was done on a sample of whole blood. Receptor source: an adult who was a healthcare worker with PCR-confirmed SARS-CoV-2 infection or an uninfected control (not recorded which). The CDR3 runs from the conserved cysteine through the conserved F or W. The order of the fields is clone size, D gene, V gene, J gene, CDR3 DNA, CDR3 protein. D genes are given only for firm matches. Expanded clones get a size class; other rows say once, few or many, or leave the size out.

clone_size: many; d_call: -; v_call: TRBV7-2; j_call: TRBJ2-3; cdr3_nt: TGTGCCAGCAGCCCCGGGACTTTCACAGATACGCAGTATTTT; cdr3_aa: CASSPGTFTDTQYF
clone_size: few; d_call: -; v_call: TRBV6-6; j_call: TRBJ2-3; cdr3_nt: TGTGCCAGCAGTTACCCCGGACAGACAGGCGATACGCAGTATTTT; cdr3_aa: CASSYPGQTGDTQYF
clone_size: many; d_call: -; v_call: TRBV18; j_call: TRBJ2-7; cdr3_nt: TGTGCCAGCTCACCATGGGTCGGTGGGGGAAGTCCCTACGAGCAGTACTTC; cdr3_aa: CASSPWVGGGSPYEQYF
clone_size: many; d_call: -; v_call: TRBV4-1; j_call: TRBJ1-1; cdr3_nt: TGCGCCAGCAGCTATCGGGGGGAGTACACTGAAGCTTTCTTT; cdr3_aa: CASSYRGEYTEAFF
clone_size: many; d_call: -; v_call: TRBV24-1; j_call: TRBJ2-7; cdr3_nt: TGTGCCACCAGTGCTGGGGACCGAAAACGCTACGAGCAGTACTTC; cdr3_aa: CATSAGDRKRYEQYF
clone_size: many; d_call: -; v_call: TRBV7-2; j_call: TRBJ1-2; cdr3_nt: TGTGCCAGCAGCTCCGACAGTTACTATGGCTACACCTTC; cdr3_aa: CASSSDSYYGYTF
clone_size: -; d_call: -; v_call: TRBV7-9; j_call: TRBJ2-7; cdr3_nt: TGTGCCAGCAGCTTACTCACAAGTTACGAGCAGTACTTC; cdr3_aa: CASSLLTSYEQYF
clone_size: -; d_call: -; v_call: TRBV30; j_call: TRBJ1-1; cdr3_nt: TGTGCCTGGAGTCAGGGTGGGGGTACTGAAGCTTTCTTT; cdr3_aa: CAWSQGGGTEAFF
clone_size: -; d_call: TRBD1; v_call: TRBV7-7; j_call: TRBJ2-1; cdr3_nt: TGTGCTAGCAGCTTAGTAGGGGTCGGACAGGGAGTCAATGAGCAGTTCTTC; cdr3_aa: CASSLVGVGQGVNEQFF
clone_size: few; d_call: -; v_call: TRBV7-8; j_call: TRBJ1-3; cdr3_nt: TGTGCCAGCAGCTTCTCAGACAGCCCTGGAAACACCATATATTTT; cdr3_aa: CASSFSDSPGNTIYF
clone_size: few; d_call: TRBD1; v_call: TRBV11-2; j_call: TRBJ2-1; cdr3_nt: TGTGCCAGCAGCTGGCCGAGGGACAGGGACAATGAGCAGTTCTTC; cdr3_aa: CASSWPRDRDNEQFF
clone_size: few; d_call: -; v_call: TRBV29-1; j_call: TRBJ2-7; cdr3_nt: TGCAGCGTTGAAATTGGGGACGAGCAGTACTTC; cdr3_aa: CSVEIGDEQYF
clone_size: many; d_call: -; v_call: TRBV20-1; j_call: TRBJ1-1; cdr3_nt: TGCAGTGCTAGCTCGTCTGGAGGCACTGAAGCTTTCTTT; cdr3_aa: CSASSSGGTEAFF
clone_size: many; d_call: -; v_call: TRBV29-1; j_call: TRBJ2-5; cdr3_nt: TGCAGCGTCCCCATACTAGCCCCAGAGACCCAGTACTTC; cdr3_aa: CSVPILAPETQYF
clone_size: -; d_call: TRBD1; v_call: TRBV12-5; j_call: TRBJ1-1; cdr3_nt: TGTGCTAGTGGCCTTCCCCCGGGACAGAGTTCATCGGGGGCTTTCTTT; cdr3_aa: CASGLPPGQSSSGAFF
clone_size: many; d_call: TRBD1; v_call: TRBV12-3/TRBV12-4; j_call: TRBJ1-1; cdr3_nt: TGTGCCAGCAGGCACAGGGGTGAAGCTTTCTTT; cdr3_aa: CASRHRGEAFF
clone_size: many; d_call: TRBD2; v_call: TRBV20-1; j_call: TRBJ2-7; cdr3_nt: TGCAGTGCTATCAGCCCCTCTAGCGGCTACGAGCAGTACTTC; cdr3_aa: CSAISPSSGYEQYF
clone_size: few; d_call: -; v_call: TRBV11-2; j_call: TRBJ2-6; cdr3_nt: TGTGCCAGCAGCTTTCTACAAGTCGGCTCTGGGGCCAACGTCCTGACTTTC; cdr3_aa: CASSFLQVGSGANVLTF
clone_size: few; d_call: TRBD2; v_call: TRBV7-9; j_call: TRBJ2-7; cdr3_nt: TGTGCCAGCAGCCGCCCCAGCGGGGGAAGGGACGAGCAGTACTTC; cdr3_aa: CASSRPSGGRDEQYF
clone_size: many; d_call: -; v_call: TRBV9; j_call: TRBJ2-2; cdr3_nt: TGTGCCAGCAGCCCCCCGGGTAACACCGGGGAGCTGTTTTTT; cdr3_aa: CASSPPGNTGELFF
clone_size: few; d_call: -; v_call: TRBV5-4; j_call: TRBJ1-1; cdr3_nt: TGTGCCAGCAGCTTGGATGGGAGGGGGAACACTGAAGCTTTCTTT; cdr3_aa: CASSLDGRGNTEAFF
clone_size: -; d_call: -; v_call: TRBV19; j_call: TRBJ2-7; cdr3_nt: TGTGCCAGTAGTATAGTCGGTTCCGAGCAGTACTTC; cdr3_aa: CASSIVGSEQYF
clone_size: -; d_call: -; v_call: TRBV3-1; j_call: TRBJ2-3; cdr3_nt: TGTGCCAGCAGCTACCTCCCCGGGAGCCGCACAGATACGCAGTATTTT; cdr3_aa: CASSYLPGSRTDTQYF
clone_size: many; d_call: -; v_call: TRBV9; j_call: TRBJ2-2; cdr3_nt: TGTGCCAGCAATCCGTGGGGGGAGAGCACCGGGGAGCTGTTTTTT; cdr3_aa: CASNPWGESTGELFF
clone_size: many; d_call: TRBD1; v_call: TRBV29-1; j_call: TRBJ1-2; cdr3_nt: TGCAGCGTTGAAGTCCCTCCCGGGACAGGGAGGGGCTACACCTTC; cdr3_aa: CSVEVPPGTGRGYTF
clone_size: few; d_call: -; v_call: TRBV28; j_call: TRBJ1-1; cdr3_nt: TGTGCCAGCAGTTCCCGGAGGACTGAAGCTTTCTTT; cdr3_aa: CASSSRRTEAFF
clone_size: few; d_call: TRBD1; v_call: TRBV20-1; j_call: TRBJ2-3; cdr3_nt: TGCAGTGCCCAATTTACAGGGGGCGCGAAGGATACGCAGTATTTT; cdr3_aa: CSAQFTGGAKDTQYF
clone_size: many; d_call: TRBD1; v_call: TRBV30; j_call: TRBJ1-1; cdr3_nt: TGTGCCTGGGGACAGGGAGGGACTGAAGCTTTCTTT; cdr3_aa: CAWGQGGTEAFF
clone_size: few; d_call: -; v_call: TRBV5-1; j_call: TRBJ1-1; cdr3_nt: TGCGCCAGCAGCTTGAATGACGAAGTTGAAGCTTTCTTT; cdr3_aa: CASSLNDEVEAFF
clone_size: medium-sized; d_call: -; v_call: TRBV7-8; j_call: TRBJ2-1; cdr3_nt: TGTGCCAGCAGCCTCTCCTCCTACAATGAGCAGTTCTTC; cdr3_aa: CASSLSSYNEQFF
clone_size: -; d_call: TRBD2; v_call: TRBV7-6; j_call: TRBJ2-1; cdr3_nt: TGTGCCAGCAGCTTCTCGCTAGCGGGATTTGACAATGAGCAGTTCTTC; cdr3_aa: CASSFSLAGFDNEQFF
clone_size: many; d_call: -; v_call: TRBV6-5; j_call: TRBJ2-7; cdr3_nt: TGTGCCAGCAGGGATTCCGGGACGGCTACCTACGAGCAGTACTTC; cdr3_aa: CASRDSGTATYEQYF
clone_size: many; d_call: -; v_call: TRBV19; j_call: TRBJ2-6; cdr3_nt: TGTGCCAGTAGTCCTGGACCGCATTCTGGGGCCAACGTCCTGACTTTC; cdr3_aa: CASSPGPHSGANVLTF
clone_size: once; d_call: -; v_call: TRBV27; j_call: TRBJ2-3; cdr3_nt: TGTGCCAGCAGTTTCCGGGTACCCAGCACAGATACGCAGTATTTT; cdr3_aa: CASSFRVPSTDTQYF
clone_size: many; d_call: TRBD2; v_call: TRBV4-1; j_call: TRBJ2-7; cdr3_nt: TGCGCCAGCAGCCATCGAGCGGGAGTCTCCTACGAGCAGTACTTC; cdr3_aa: CASSHRAGVSYEQYF
clone_size: -; d_call: TRBD2; v_call: TRBV7-8; j_call: TRBJ2-2; cdr3_nt: TGTGCCAGCAGCCTGAGACTAGCGGGAACTATAACCGGGGAGCTGTTTTTT; cdr3_aa: CASSLRLAGTITGELFF
clone_size: many; d_call: -; v_call: TRBV12-5; j_call: TRBJ2-1; cdr3_nt: TGTGCTAGTGGACGAATCAATGAGCAGTTCTTC; cdr3_aa: CASGRINEQFF
clone_size: few; d_call: -; v_call: TRBV15; j_call: TRBJ2-3; cdr3_nt: TGTGCCACCAGCAGAGGTGGGCCCGAAGATACGCAGTATTTT; cdr3_aa: CATSRGGPEDTQYF
clone_size: many; d_call: -; v_call: TRBV6-2/TRBV6-3; j_call: TRBJ1-2; cdr3_nt: TGTGCCAGCAGTTACCAGAGTCAGTCGTCGGGCTACACCTTC; cdr3_aa: CASSYQSQSSGYTF
clone_size: many; d_call: TRBD2; v_call: TRBV12-3/TRBV12-4; j_call: TRBJ2-3; cdr3_nt: TGTGCCAGCAGAAGGGGAGCGGGGGACACAGATACGCAGTATTTT; cdr3_aa: CASRRGAGDTDTQYF
clone_size: -; d_call: -; v_call: TRBV7-9; j_call: TRBJ2-3; cdr3_nt: TGTGCCAGCAGCAGTATGGAGGGGTATAGAGATACGCAGTATTTT; cdr3_aa: CASSSMEGYRDTQYF
clone_size: many; d_call: -; v_call: TRBV4-2; j_call: TRBJ1-1; cdr3_nt: TGTGCCAGCAGCCAAGGGACAGAGAACACTGAAGCTTTCTTT; cdr3_aa: CASSQGTENTEAFF
clone_size: few; d_call: TRBD2; v_call: TRBV30; j_call: TRBJ2-5; cdr3_nt: TGTGCCTGGAGTGTACGCGGGAGTCAGGGAGAGACCCAGTACTTC; cdr3_aa: CAWSVRGSQGETQYF
clone_size: few; d_call: -; v_call: TRBV11-2; j_call: TRBJ2-7; cdr3_nt: TGTGCCAGCAGCTTGTGGACCGCACCCTACGAGCAGTACTTC; cdr3_aa: CASSLWTAPYEQYF